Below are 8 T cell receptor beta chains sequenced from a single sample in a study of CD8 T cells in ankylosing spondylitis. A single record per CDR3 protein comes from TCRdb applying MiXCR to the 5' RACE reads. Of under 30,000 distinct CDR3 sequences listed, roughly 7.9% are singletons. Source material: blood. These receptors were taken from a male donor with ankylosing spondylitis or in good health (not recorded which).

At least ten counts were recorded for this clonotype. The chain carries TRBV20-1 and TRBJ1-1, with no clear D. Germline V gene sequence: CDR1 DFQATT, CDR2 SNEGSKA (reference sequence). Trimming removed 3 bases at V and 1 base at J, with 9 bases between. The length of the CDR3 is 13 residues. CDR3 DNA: TGCAGTGCTAGTTGGTCGGGGAACACTGAAGCTTTCTTT. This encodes CSASWSGNTEAFF.

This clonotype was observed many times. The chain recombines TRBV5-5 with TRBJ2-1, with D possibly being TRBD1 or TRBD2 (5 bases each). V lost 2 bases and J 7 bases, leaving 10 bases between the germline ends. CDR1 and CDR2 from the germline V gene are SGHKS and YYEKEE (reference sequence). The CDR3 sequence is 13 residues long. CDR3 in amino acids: CASSLSGPNEQFF. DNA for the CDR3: TGTGCCAGCAGCTTATCGGGGCCGAATGAGCAGTTCTTC.

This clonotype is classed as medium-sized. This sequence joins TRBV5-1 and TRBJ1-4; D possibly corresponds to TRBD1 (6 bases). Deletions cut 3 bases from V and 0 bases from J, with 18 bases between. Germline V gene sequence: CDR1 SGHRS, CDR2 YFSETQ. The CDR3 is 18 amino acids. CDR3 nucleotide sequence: TGCGCCAGCAGCTCCATCCTCCGGACAGCTACAACTAATGAAAAACTGTTTTTT. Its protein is CASSSILRTATTNEKLFF.

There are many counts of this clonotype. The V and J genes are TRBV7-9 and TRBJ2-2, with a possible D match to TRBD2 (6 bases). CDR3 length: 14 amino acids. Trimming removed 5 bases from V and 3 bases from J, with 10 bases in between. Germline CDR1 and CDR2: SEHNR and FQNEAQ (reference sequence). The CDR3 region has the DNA TGTGCCAGCAGCCTCGGGGGTCACACCGGGGAGCTGTTTTTT. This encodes CASSLGGHTGELFF.

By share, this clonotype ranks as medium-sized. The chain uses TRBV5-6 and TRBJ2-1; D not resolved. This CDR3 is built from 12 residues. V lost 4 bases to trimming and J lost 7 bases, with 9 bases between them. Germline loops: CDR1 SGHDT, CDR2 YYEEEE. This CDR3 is CASSRVGNEQFF. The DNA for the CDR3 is TGTGCCAGCAGCCGGGTGGGGAATGAGCAGTTCTTC.

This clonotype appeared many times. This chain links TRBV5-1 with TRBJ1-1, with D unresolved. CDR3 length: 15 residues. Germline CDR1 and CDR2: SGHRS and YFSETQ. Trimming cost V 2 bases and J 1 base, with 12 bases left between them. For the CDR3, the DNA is TGCGCCAGCAGCTTCAATCCGGCGAGGAACACTGAAGCTTTCTTT. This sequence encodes CASSFNPARNTEAFF.

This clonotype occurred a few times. This CDR3 is CSARDTYEQYF. The CDR3 DNA follows: TGCAGTGCTAGGGACACTTACGAGCAGTACTTC. The rearrangement links TRBV20-1 to TRBJ2-7; tentatively, D is TRBD1 (5 bases). The CDR3 length is 11 residues. Germline CDR1 reads DFQATT; CDR2 reads SNEGSKA (reference sequence). V was trimmed by 3 bases and J by 4 bases, leaving 7 bases between them.

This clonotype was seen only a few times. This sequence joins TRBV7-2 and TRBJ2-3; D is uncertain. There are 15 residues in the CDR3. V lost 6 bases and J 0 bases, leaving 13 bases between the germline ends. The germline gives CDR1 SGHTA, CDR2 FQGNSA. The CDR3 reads CASRGIIGSTDTQYF. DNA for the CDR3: TGTGCCAGCAGGGGCATCATCGGCAGCACAGATACGCAGTATTTT.